A selection of T cell receptor beta chains follows, all from one sample in a study of blood T cell repertoires in COVID-19. Sequencing used immunoSEQ multiplex PCR; TCRdb keeps in-frame clones, though not all of them. The sample has over 65,000 clones, 80% to 90% seen once. The sequenced material came from peripheral blood. Every receptor here comes from a man aged 50 or older with active or convalescent COVID-19. The CDR3 runs from the conserved cysteine through the conserved F or W. D genes are given only for firm matches. A row's size may be missing; if present it is once, few, many or a size class.

.	TRBJ1-2	TRBV25-1	TRBD1	CASSQGDYGYTF	TGTGCCAGCAGTCAGGGGGACTATGGCTACACCTTC
.	TRBJ2-7	TRBV5-6	.	CASSLGVYEQYF	TGTGCCAGCAGCTTAGGGGTCTACGAGCAGTACTTC
.	TRBJ2-7	TRBV18	.	CASSPEGRTAAYEQYF	TGTGCCAGCTCACCAGAGGGAAGGACAGCCGCCTACGAGCAGTACTTC
.	TRBJ1-5	TRBV28	.	CASSLGSGGRQPQHF	TGTGCCAGCAGTTTAGGGTCGGGGGGGCGTCAGCCCCAGCATTTT
.	TRBJ2-7	TRBV28	.	CASSWSTRTYEQYF	TGTGCCAGCAGTTGGTCCACGCGGACCTACGAGCAGTACTTC
.	TRBJ2-1	TRBV5-6	.	CASSFNRAAGEQFF	TGTGCCAGCAGCTTTAACAGGGCGGCGGGTGAGCAGTTCTTC
.	TRBJ1-5	TRBV4-1	.	CASSQTGVNQPQHF	TGCGCCAGCAGCCAGACAGGCGTAAATCAGCCCCAGCATTTT
.	TRBJ2-7	TRBV10-1	TRBD2	CASSESDNGGTGGPGEQYF	TGCGCCAGCAGTGAGTCGGATAATGGTGGGACGGGGGGGCCTGGTGAGCAGTACTTC
.	TRBJ2-4	TRBV29-1	.	CSVVKGGENIQYF	TGCAGCGTTGTTAAGGGGGGGGAAAACATTCAGTACTTC
.	TRBJ2-5	TRBV5-1	TRBD2	CASRVAGGLGETQYF	TGCGCCAGCAGAGTAGCGGGGGGGCTGGGTGAGACCCAGTACTTC
.	TRBJ2-3	TRBV6-1	.	CASSEAGPRDTQYF	TGTGCCAGCAGTGAAGCGGGGCCGCGTGATACGCAGTATTTT
.	TRBJ2-3	TRBV27	.	CASSQSARLYF	TGTGCCAGCAGTCAATCCGCTAGGCTGTATTTT
.	TRBJ2-1	TRBV24-1	TRBD1	CATSDSTGVSDNEQFF	TGTGCCACCAGTGATTCCACAGGGGTGAGTGACAATGAGCAGTTCTTC
.	TRBJ2-7	TRBV10-1	.	CASRDHQEGGKAYEQYF	TGCGCCAGCAGAGACCATCAGGAGGGAGGTAAGGCCTACGAGCAGTACTTC
once	TRBJ2-3	TRBV5-6	TRBD1	CASSTGTGGGTDTQYF	TGTGCCAGCAGCACCGGGACAGGGGGCGGCACAGATACGCAGTATTTT
.	TRBJ2-3	TRBV10-3	TRBD1	CAIRDGQGADTQYF	TGTGCCATCAGGGATGGACAGGGCGCAGATACGCAGTATTTT
.	TRBJ1-5	TRBV19	TRBD1	CASTLDRGNQPQHF	TGTGCCAGTACCCTAGACAGGGGCAATCAGCCCCAGCATTTT
.	TRBJ2-3	TRBV10-3	TRBD1	CAISESTGVDTQYF	TGTGCCATCAGTGAGTCAACAGGGGTAGATACGCAGTATTTT
.	TRBJ1-5	TRBV6-1	.	CASSEMIGGNQPQHF	TGTGCCAGCAGTGAAATGATCGGGGGAAATCAGCCCCAGCATTTT
.	TRBJ1-4	TRBV7-9	.	CASSSGWANEKLFF	TGTGCCAGCAGCTCCGGGTGGGCTAATGAAAAACTGTTTTTT
.	TRBJ1-1	TRBV11-2	.	CASSSLTGSNTEAFF	TGTGCCAGCAGCTCCCTAACAGGGTCGAACACTGAAGCTTTCTTT
.	TRBJ1-3	TRBV9	TRBD1	CASSVGGGGNTIYF	TGTGCCAGCAGCGTAGGAGGGGGCGGAAACACCATATATTTT
.	TRBJ2-1	TRBV28	.	CASSFSRVVQFF	TGTGCCAGCAGTTTTTCCAGGGTAGTGCAGTTCTTC
.	TRBJ1-6	TRBV28	TRBD1	CASSLVGQGWPLHF	TGTGCCAGCAGTTTGGTGGGACAGGGGTGGCCCCTCCACTTT
.	TRBJ1-4	TRBV19	.	CASSTGQDTEKLFF	TGTGCCAGTAGTACAGGGCAGGATACTGAAAAACTGTTTTTT
.	TRBJ2-7	TRBV7-9	TRBD2	CASSLVTGRAGYEQYF	TGTGCCAGCAGCTTAGTTACCGGGAGGGCCGGCTACGAGCAGTACTTC
.	TRBJ1-1	TRBV27	.	CASSQTESNTEAFF	TGTGCCAGCAGTCAGACAGAGTCGAACACTGAAGCTTTCTTT
.	TRBJ2-1	TRBV13	TRBD2	CASSTGGPITHRQFF	TGTGCCAGCAGTACGGGGGGGCCCATCACCCATCGGCAGTTCTTC
once	TRBJ1-1	TRBV6-5	TRBD1	CASAGTGGNTEAFF	TGTGCCAGCGCCGGGACAGGGGGGAACACTGAAGCTTTCTTT
.	TRBJ2-2	TRBV7-8	TRBD2	CASSDRLAGGINTGELFF	TGTGCCAGCAGCGACAGACTAGCGGGAGGGATTAACACCGGGGAGCTGTTTTTT
medium-sized	TRBJ1-6	TRBV10-3	.	CAISELDCHLSYNSPLHF	TGTGCCATCAGTGAGTTGGACTGCCACCTCTCCTATAATTCACCCCTCCACTTT
.	TRBJ2-7	TRBV3-1/TRBV3-2	TRBD2	CASSQAGTSGRPGSSYEQYF	TGTGCCAGCAGCCAAGCCGGGACTAGCGGGAGACCCGGGAGCTCCTACGAGCAGTACTTC
.	TRBJ1-5	TRBV3-1/TRBV3-2	TRBD1	CASSQDTTGGNQPQHF	TGTGCCAGCAGCCAAGACACGACAGGGGGCAATCAGCCCCAGCATTTT
.	TRBJ1-4	TRBV28	.	CASSFLNRAEKLFF	TGTGCCAGCAGTTTCTTAAACAGGGCTGAAAAACTGTTTTTT
.	TRBJ2-2	TRBV6-5	.	CASSYRTGTGELFF	TGTGCCAGCAGTTACCGAACAGGGACCGGGGAGCTGTTTTTT
.	TRBJ2-1	TRBV7-2	.	CASSPRLVYNEQFF	TGTGCCAGCAGCCCACGGTTAGTCTACAATGAGCAGTTCTTC
.	TRBJ2-6	TRBV5-6	.	CASSLGFGGGGANVLTF	TGTGCCAGCAGCTTGGGTTTCGGCGGGGGCGGGGCCAACGTCCTGACTTTC
.	TRBJ2-2	TRBV10-3	.	CAISEGGGWPPLGELFF	TGTGCCATCAGTGAGGGAGGCGGGTGGCCCCCCTTGGGGGAGCTGTTTTTT
.	TRBJ1-3	TRBV28	.	CASSQFRSSGNTIYF	TGTGCCAGCAGCCAATTCCGGTCCTCTGGAAACACCATATATTTT
once	TRBJ2-1	TRBV16	TRBD2	CASSPRVAGRNEQFF	TGTGCCAGCAGCCCCCGGGTAGCGGGGAGGAATGAGCAGTTCTTC
.	TRBJ1-5	TRBV25-1	.	CASSLEGGNQPQHF	TGTGCCAGCAGTCTCGAGGGAGGCAATCAGCCCCAGCATTTT
few	TRBJ2-2	TRBV19	.	CASTEANTGELFF	TGTGCCAGTACCGAGGCGAACACCGGGGAGCTGTTTTTT
.	TRBJ2-7	TRBV6-5	.	CASSYEGGSYEQYF	TGTGCCAGCAGTTACGAAGGAGGGAGTTACGAGCAGTACTTC
.	TRBJ1-3	TRBV4-1	TRBD1	CASSRADLRGRGVANTIYF	TGCGCCAGCAGCCGAGCTGACCTGAGAGGCAGGGGGGTCGCCAACACCATATATTTT
.	TRBJ2-5	TRBV28	TRBD1	CASSLGGDRGYQETQYF	TGTGCCAGCAGTTTGGGTGGGGACAGGGGGTACCAAGAGACCCAGTACTTC
few	TRBJ1-3	TRBV7-9	.	CASSLDGGGNTIYF	TGTGCCAGCAGCTTAGACGGAGGAGGAAACACCATATATTTT
.	TRBJ2-3	TRBV10-3	TRBD2	CAIGLAGDRTDTQYF	TGTGCCATCGGACTAGCGGGAGACCGCACAGATACGCAGTATTTT
few	TRBJ1-5	TRBV19	.	CASTDPGVSGNQPQHF	TGTGCCAGTACCGATCCAGGGGTTTCGGGCAATCAGCCCCAGCATTTT
.	TRBJ2-3	TRBV24-1	.	CATSGTFATELYF	TGTGCCACCAGTGGTACTTTTGCCACTGAACTGTATTTT
.	TRBJ1-1	TRBV6-6	.	CASSWEPSGDTEAFF	TGTGCCAGCAGTTGGGAGCCCTCCGGGGACACTGAAGCTTTCTTT
.	TRBJ2-7	TRBV28	TRBD2	CASSTGLAGYEQYF	TGTGCCAGCAGCACGGGACTAGCAGGCTACGAGCAGTACTTC